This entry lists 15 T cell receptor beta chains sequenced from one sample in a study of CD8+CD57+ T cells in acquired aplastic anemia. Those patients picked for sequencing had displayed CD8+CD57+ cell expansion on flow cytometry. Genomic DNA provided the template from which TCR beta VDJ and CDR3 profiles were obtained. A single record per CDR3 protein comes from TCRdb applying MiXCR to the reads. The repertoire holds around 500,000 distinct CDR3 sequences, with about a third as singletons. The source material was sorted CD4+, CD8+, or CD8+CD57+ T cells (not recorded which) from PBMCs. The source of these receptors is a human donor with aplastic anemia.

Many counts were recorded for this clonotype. Here the CDR3 reads CAISESGRVRNTIYF. The CDR3 DNA reads as TGTGCCATCAGTGAGTCTGGCAGAGTACGAAACACCATATATTTT. The chain employs TRBV10-3 and TRBJ1-3; D gene uncertain. This CDR3 region has 15 residues. The germline V and J ends were trimmed by 0 bases and 5 bases, with 11 bases remaining between them. Germline lookup yields CDR1 ENHRY and CDR2 SYGVKD.

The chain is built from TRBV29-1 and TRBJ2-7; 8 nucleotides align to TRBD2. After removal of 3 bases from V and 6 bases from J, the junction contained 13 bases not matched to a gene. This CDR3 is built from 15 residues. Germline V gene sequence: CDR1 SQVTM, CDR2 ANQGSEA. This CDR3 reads CSVDRGGSIRFEQYF. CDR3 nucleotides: TGCAGCGTTGACCGGGGGGGCTCAATTCGCTTCGAGCAGTACTTC.

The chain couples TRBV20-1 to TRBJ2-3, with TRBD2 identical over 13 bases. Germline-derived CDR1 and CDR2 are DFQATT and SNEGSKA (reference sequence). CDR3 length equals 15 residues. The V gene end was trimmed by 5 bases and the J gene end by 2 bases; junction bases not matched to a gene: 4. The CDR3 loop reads CSAPTSGRNTDTQYF. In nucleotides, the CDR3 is TGCAGTGCTCCGACTAGCGGGAGGAACACAGATACGCAGTATTTT.

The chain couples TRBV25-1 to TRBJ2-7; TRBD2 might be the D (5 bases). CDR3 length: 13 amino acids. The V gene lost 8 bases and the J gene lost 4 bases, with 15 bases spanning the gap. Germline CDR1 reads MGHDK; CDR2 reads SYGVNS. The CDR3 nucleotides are TGTGCCAGCTCACCACCGGACTCTTACGAGCAGTACTTC. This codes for CASSPPDSYEQYF.

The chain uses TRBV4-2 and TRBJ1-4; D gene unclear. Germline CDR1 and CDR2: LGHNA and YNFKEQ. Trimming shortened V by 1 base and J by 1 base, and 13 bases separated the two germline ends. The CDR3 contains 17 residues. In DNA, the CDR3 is TGTGCCAGCAGCCAAGCCGGCCTGGGCGAAACTAATGAAAAACTGTTTTTT. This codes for CASSQAGLGETNEKLFF.

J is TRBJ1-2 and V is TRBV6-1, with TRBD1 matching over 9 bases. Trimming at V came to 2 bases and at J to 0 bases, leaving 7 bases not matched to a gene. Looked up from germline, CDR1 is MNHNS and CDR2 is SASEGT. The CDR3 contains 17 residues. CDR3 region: CASSESRQGVANYGYTF. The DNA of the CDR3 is TGTGCCAGCAGTGAATCCCGACAGGGGGTAGCTAACTATGGCTACACCTTC.

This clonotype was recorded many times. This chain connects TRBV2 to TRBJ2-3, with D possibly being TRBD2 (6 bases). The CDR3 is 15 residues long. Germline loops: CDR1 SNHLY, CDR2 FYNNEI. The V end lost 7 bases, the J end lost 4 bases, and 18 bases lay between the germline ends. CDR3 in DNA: TGTGCCAGCAAAGAGACTAGGCCTAGGGCAGATACGCAGTATTTT. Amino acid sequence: CASKETRPRADTQYF.

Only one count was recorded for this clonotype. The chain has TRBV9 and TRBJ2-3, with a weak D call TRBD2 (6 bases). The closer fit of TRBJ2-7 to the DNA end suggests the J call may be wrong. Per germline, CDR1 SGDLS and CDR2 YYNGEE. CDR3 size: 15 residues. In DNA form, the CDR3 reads TGTGCCAGCAGCGTAGGCTTTAGCGGCCCCTACGAGCAGTACTTC. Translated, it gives CASSVGFSGPYEQYF.

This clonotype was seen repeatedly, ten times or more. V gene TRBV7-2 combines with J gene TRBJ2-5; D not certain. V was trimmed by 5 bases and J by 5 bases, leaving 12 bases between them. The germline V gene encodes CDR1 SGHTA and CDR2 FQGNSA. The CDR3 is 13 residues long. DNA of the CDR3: TGTGCCAGCAGCCTTAGTGGGTCTGAGACCCAGTACTTC. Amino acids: CASSLSGSETQYF.

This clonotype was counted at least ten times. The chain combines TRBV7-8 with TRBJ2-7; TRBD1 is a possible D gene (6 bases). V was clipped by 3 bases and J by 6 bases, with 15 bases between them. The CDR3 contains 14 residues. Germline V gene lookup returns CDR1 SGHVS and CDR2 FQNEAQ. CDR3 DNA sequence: TGTGCCAGCAGCTTCAGGGGACCGGTCGGCGAGCAGTACGTC. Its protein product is CASSFRGPVGEQYV.

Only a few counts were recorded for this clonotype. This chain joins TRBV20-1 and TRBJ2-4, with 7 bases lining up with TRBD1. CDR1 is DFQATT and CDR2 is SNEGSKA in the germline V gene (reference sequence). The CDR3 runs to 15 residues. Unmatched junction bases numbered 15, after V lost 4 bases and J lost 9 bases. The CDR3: CSATGTEIATSIQYF. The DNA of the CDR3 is TGCAGTGCTACCGGGACAGAGATCGCAACGTCCATTCAGTACTTC.

This chain's CDR3 is CSARLAINTDTQYF. In nucleotides, the CDR3 is TGCAGTGCTAGACTAGCGATCAACACAGATACGCAGTATTTT. The chain carries TRBV20-1 and TRBJ2-3; D is possibly TRBD2 (6 bases). Trimming removed 2 bases at V and 2 bases at J, with 11 bases between. Germline V lookup: CDR1 DFQATT, CDR2 SNEGSKA (reference sequence). The CDR3 runs to 14 residues.

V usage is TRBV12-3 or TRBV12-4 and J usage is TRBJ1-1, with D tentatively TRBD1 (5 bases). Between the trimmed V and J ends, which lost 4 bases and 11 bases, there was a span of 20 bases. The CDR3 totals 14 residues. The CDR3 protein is CASSSNRGGLAAFF. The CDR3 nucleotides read TGTGCCAGCAGTTCAAATCGGGGGGGATTGGCGGCTTTCTTT.

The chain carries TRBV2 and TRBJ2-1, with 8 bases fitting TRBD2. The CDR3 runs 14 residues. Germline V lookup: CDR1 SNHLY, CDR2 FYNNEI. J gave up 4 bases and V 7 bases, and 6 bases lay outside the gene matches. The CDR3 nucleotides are TGTGCCAGCAATCTCCAGCGGGGGTACAATGAGCAGTTCTTC. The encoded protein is CASNLQRGYNEQFF. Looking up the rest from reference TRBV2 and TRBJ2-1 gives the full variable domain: EPEVTQTPSHQVTQMGQEVILRCVPISNHLYFYWYRQILGQKVEFLVSFYNNEISEKSEIFDDQFSVERPDGSNFTLKIRSTKLEDSAMYFCASNLQRGYNEQFFGPGTRLTVL.

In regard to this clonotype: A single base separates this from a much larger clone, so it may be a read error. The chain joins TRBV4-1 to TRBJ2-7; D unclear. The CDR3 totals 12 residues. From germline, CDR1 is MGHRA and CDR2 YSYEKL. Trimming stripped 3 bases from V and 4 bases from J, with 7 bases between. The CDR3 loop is CASSHYGYEQYF. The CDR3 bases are TGCGCCAGCAGCCATTATGGGTACGAGCAGTACTTC.